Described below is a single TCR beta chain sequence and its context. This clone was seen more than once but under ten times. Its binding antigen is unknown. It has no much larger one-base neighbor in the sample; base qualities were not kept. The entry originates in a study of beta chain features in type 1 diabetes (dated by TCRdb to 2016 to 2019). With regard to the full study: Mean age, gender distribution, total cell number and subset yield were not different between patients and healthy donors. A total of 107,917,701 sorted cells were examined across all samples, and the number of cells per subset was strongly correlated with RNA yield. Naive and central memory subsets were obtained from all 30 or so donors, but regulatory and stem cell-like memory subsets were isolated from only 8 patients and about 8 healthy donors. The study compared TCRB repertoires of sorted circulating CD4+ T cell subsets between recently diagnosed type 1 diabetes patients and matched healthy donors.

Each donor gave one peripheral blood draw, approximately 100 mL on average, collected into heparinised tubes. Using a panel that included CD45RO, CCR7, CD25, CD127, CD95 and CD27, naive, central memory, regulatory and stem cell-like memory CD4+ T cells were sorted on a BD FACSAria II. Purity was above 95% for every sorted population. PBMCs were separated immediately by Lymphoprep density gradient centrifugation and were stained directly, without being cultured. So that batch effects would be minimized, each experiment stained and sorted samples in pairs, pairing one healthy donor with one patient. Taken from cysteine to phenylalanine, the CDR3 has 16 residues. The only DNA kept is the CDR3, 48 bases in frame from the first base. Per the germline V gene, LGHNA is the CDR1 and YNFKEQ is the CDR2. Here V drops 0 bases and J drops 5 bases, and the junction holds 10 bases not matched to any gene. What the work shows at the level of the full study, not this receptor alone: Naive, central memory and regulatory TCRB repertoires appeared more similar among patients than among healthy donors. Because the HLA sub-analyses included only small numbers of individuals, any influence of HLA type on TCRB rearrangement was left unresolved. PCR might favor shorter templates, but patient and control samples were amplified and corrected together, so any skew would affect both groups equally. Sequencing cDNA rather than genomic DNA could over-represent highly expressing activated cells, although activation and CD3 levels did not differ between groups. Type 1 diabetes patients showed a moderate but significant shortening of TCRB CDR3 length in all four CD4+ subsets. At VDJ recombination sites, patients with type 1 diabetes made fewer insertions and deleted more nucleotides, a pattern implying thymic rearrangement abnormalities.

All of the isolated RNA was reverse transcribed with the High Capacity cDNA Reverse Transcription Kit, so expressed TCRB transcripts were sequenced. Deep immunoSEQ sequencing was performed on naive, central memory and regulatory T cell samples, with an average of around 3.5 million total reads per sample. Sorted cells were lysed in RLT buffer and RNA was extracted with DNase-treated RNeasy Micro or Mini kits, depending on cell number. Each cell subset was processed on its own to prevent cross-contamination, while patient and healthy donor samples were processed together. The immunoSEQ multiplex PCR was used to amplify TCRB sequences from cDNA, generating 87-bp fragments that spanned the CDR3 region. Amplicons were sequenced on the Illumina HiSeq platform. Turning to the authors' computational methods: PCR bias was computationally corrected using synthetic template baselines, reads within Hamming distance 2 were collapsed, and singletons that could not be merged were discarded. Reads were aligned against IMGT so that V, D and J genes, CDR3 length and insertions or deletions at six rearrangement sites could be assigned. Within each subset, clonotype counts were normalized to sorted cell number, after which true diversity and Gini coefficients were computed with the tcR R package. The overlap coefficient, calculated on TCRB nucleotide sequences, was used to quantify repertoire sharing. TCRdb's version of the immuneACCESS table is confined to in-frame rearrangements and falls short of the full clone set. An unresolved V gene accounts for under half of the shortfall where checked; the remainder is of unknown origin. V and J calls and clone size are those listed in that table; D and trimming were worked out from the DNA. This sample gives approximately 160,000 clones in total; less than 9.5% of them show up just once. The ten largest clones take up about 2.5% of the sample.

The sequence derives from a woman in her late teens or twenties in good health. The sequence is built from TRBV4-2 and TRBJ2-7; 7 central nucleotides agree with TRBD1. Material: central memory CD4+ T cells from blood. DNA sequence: TGTGCCAGCAGCCAAGATACACGACAGGGTTCCCACGAGCAGTACTTC. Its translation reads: CASSQDTRQGSHEQYF.